This entry is about one T cell receptor (beta chain). Antigen: not known. Deletions cut 5 bases from V and 5 bases from J, with 13 bases between. The germline CDR1 and CDR2 sequences are SGHNT and YENEEA. The CDR3 length is 14 residues. The entry originates in a study of OX40 agonist ivuxolimab in advanced cancers. Blood sampling was done at baseline, cycle 4 day 1, and cycle 7 day 1. Libraries were prepared by immunoSEQ multiplex PCR; TCRdb keeps only in-frame clonotypes and omits some of them. This table has 60,000 to 85,000 clones, approximately 80% appearing once. Study conclusions and caveats: Clonal expansion from baseline to week 6 occurred in both CD4+ and CD8+ T cells.

This TCR came from an adult with an advanced solid tumor such as melanoma, head and neck, liver or kidney cancer. The chain carries TRBV11-3 and TRBJ2-1; maybe TRBD2 (7 bases). The source was CD4+ or CD8+ T cells sorted from blood, collected in a trial of the OX40 agonist ivuxolimab. The CDR3 loop reads CASSRGGQNNEQFF. As DNA, the CDR3 is TGTGCCAGCAGCCGCGGGGGCCAAAACAATGAGCAGTTCTTC.